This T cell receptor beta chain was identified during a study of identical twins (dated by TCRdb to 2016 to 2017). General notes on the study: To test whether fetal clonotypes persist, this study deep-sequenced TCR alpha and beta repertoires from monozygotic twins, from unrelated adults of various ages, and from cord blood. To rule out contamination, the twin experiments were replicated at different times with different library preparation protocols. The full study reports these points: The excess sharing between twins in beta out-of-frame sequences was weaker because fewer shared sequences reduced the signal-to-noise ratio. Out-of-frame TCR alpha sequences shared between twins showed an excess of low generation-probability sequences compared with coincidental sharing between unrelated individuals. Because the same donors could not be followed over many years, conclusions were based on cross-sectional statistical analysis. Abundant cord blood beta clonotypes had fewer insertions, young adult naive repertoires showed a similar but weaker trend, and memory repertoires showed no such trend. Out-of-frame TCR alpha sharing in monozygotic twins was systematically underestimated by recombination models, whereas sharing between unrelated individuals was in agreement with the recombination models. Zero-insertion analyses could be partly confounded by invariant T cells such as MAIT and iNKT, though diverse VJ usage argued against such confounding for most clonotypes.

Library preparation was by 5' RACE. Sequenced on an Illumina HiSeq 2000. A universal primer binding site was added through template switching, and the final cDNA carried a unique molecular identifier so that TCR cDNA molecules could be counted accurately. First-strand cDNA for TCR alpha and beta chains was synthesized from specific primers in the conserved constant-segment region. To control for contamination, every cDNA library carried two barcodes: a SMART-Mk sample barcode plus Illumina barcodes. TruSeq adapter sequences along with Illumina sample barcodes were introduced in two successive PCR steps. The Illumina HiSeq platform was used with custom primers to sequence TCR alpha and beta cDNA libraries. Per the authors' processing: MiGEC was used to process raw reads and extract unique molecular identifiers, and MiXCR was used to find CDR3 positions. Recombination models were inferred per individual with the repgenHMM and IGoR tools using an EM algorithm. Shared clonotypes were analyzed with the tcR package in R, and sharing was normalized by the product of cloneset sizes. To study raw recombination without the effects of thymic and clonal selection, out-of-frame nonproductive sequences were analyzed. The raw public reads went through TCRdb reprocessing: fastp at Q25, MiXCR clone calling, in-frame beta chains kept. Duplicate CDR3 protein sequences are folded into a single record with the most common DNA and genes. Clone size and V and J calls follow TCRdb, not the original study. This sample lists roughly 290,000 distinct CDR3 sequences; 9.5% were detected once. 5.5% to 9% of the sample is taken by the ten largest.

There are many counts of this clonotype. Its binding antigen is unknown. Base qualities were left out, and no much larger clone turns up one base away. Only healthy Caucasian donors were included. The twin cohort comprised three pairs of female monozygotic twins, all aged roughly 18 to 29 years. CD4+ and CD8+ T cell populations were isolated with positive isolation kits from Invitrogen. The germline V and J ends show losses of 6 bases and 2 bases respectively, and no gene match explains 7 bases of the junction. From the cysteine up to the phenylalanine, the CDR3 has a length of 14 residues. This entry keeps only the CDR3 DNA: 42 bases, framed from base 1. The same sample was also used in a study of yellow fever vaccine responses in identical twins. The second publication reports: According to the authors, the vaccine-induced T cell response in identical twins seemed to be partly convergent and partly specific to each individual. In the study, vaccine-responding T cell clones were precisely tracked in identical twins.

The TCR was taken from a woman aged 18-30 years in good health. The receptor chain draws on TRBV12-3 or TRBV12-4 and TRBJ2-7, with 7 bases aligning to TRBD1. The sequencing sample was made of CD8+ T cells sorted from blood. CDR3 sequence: CASSPDREPYEQYF. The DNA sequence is TGTGCCAGCAGCCCCGACAGGGAACCCTACGAGCAGTACTTC.